This TCR beta chain was captured by sequencing in a study of blood T cells in healthy people across ages. Between the trimmed V and J ends, which lost 0 bases and 7 bases, there was a span of 13 bases. Germline CDR1 reads SGHRS; CDR2 reads YFSETQ. This CDR3 is 14 amino acids long. A sample-barcoded 5' primer and a J-beta primer mix were used in a second PCR of roughly 7 to 12 cycles. The template-switch adaptor, which had 12 random nucleotides, put a tag on each cDNA molecule. TCRdb redid the calling of the 5' RACE reads with MiXCR, one entry per CDR3 protein. The data show hundreds of thousands of distinct CDR3 sequences, 20% to 25% seen once.

The rearrangement uses TRBV5-1 and TRBJ2-5; tentatively, D is TRBD2 (5 bases). The sequence was collected from a man aged 65 to 79 in good health. The sequenced material came from blood. The CDR3 DNA reads TGCGCCAGCAGCTTGGAGGGAGTCGGCGTGACCCAGTACTTC. Amino acid sequence: CASSLEGVGVTQYF.